Below, 8 T cell receptor beta chains from the same sample are listed, as sequenced in a study of CD8+CD57+ T cells in acquired aplastic anemia. Both TCR beta VDJ combination and CDR3 sequence profiling were carried out. Genomic DNA was the template for this profiling. MiXCR was run by TCRdb on the reads, yielding one entry per CDR3 protein. The sample has 250,000 to 300,000 distinct CDR3 sequences, under 60% seen once. Flow cytometry had shown expanded CD8+CD57+ cells in the patients chosen for sequencing. The sample taken for sequencing was sorted CD4+, CD8+, or CD8+CD57+ T cells (not recorded which) from PBMCs. Receptors originate from a human donor with aplastic anemia.

Ten or more counts support this clonotype. This rearrangement joins TRBV7-8 to TRBJ1-2, with no clear D. Germline V gives CDR1 SGHVS, CDR2 FQNEAQ. The CDR3 is 15 amino acids. V was cut by 7 bases and J by 2 bases, with 17 bases left in between. The CDR3 spells CASKSTLEKNYGYTF. In DNA form, the CDR3 reads TGTGCCAGCAAAAGCACATTAGAGAAGAACTATGGCTACACCTTC.

Concerning this clonotype: Relative to the germline gene, one junction end is altered; a read error may explain this. The rearrangement uses TRBV5-1 and TRBJ2-5; D may be TRBD1 (7 bases). Germline CDR1 and CDR2: SGHRS and YFSETQ. The CDR3 sequence is 12 residues long. The CDR3 bases are TGTGCCAGCAGGGGGGATGGAGAGACCCAGTACTTC. The encoded protein is CASRGDGETQYF.

At least ten counts were recorded for this clonotype. The chain uses TRBV2 and TRBJ1-2; D is possibly TRBD1 (6 bases). Deletions cut 2 bases from V and 5 bases from J, with 12 bases between. This CDR3 is built from 14 residues. CDR1 SNHLY and CDR2 FYNNEI come from the germline V gene. The CDR3 loop is CASSELDSGYGYTF. In DNA, the CDR3 is TGTGCCAGCAGTGAATTGGACAGTGGTTATGGCTACACCTTC.

The rearrangement joins TRBV25-1 to TRBJ1-1; D unresolved. V lost 3 bases to trimming and J lost 5 bases, with 7 bases between them. The CDR3 is 12 residues long. CDR1 is MGHDK and CDR2 is SYGVNS in the germline V gene. CDR3 nucleotides: TGTGCCAGCAGTGATGTCCGGACTGAAGCTTTCTTT. Translating gives CASSDVRTEAFF. Together with reference TRBV25-1 and TRBJ1-1, the CDR3 gives the full variable domain: EADIYQTPRYLVIGTGKKITLECSQTMGHDKMYWYQQDPGMELHLIHYSYGVNSTEKGDLSSESTVSRIRTEHFPLTLESARPSHTSQYLCASSDVRTEAFFGQGTRLTVV.

The CDR3, as DNA: TGCAGTGCTAGAGATCTCGGAGGAGTTCGGGGGAGTGAGACCCAGTACTTC. Residues: CSARDLGGVRGSETQYF. The chain combines TRBV20-1 with TRBJ2-5; possibly TRBD2 for D (6 bases). Looked up from germline, CDR1 is DFQATT and CDR2 is SNEGSKA (reference sequence). V lost 0 bases and J 5 bases, leaving 22 bases between the germline ends. The CDR3 has 17 residues.

The chain combines TRBV6-5 with TRBJ2-3; TRBD2 might be the D (7 bases). The V gene lost 6 bases and the J gene lost 1 base, with 14 bases spanning the gap. The CDR3 runs 15 residues. Germline V gene sequence: CDR1 MNHEY, CDR2 SVGAGI. This CDR3 reads CASRLQGGGTDTQYF. The CDR3 DNA is TGTGCCAGCAGATTACAGGGAGGGGGCACAGATACGCAGTATTTT.

The chain recombines TRBV10-2 with TRBJ2-5; TRBD1 is a possible D gene (6 bases). Germline V gene lookup returns CDR1 WSHSY and CDR2 SAAADI. The ends were cut back, 4 bases at V and 8 bases at J, with 20 bases in the middle. The CDR3 contains 15 residues. In DNA form, the CDR3 reads TGCGCCAGCAGTGGAACAGGGCTTCCACGAGAAACCCAGTACTTC. Its translation is CASSGTGLPRETQYF.

There are many counts of this clonotype. The chain links TRBV6-1 to TRBJ1-2; 8 bases align to TRBD1. CDR1 is MNHNS and CDR2 is SASEGT in the germline V gene. V lost 7 bases, J lost 2 bases, and 6 bases stayed unmatched. The CDR3 covers 14 residues. CDR3 in DNA: TGTGCCAGCAATCCGACAGGGGCAAACTATGGCTACACCTTC. Translated: CASNPTGANYGYTF.